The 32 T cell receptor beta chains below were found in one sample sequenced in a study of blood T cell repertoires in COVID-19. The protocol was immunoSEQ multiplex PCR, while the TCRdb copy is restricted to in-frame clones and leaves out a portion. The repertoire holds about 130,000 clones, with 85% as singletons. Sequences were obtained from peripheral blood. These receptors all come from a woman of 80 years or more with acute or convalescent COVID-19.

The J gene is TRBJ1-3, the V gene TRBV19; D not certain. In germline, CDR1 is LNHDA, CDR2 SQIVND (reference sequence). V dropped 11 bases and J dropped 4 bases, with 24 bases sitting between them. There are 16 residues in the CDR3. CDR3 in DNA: TGTGCCTCAGCCGATCCGAGGGATCCGGCCGGAAACACCATATATTTT. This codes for CASADPRDPAGNTIYF.

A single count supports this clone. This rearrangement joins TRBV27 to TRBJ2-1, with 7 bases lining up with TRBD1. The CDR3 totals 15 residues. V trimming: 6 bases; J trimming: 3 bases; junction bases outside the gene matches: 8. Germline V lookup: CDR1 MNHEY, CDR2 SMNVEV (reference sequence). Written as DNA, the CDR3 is TGTGCCAGCAGCACCGGGACAGTTCACTACAATGAGCAGTTCTTC. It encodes CASSTGTVHYNEQFF.

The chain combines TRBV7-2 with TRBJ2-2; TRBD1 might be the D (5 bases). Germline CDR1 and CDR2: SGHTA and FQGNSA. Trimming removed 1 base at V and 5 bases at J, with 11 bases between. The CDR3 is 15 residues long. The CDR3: CASSLDVGVTGELFF. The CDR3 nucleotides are TGTGCCAGCAGCTTAGACGTAGGGGTGACCGGGGAGCTGTTTTTT.

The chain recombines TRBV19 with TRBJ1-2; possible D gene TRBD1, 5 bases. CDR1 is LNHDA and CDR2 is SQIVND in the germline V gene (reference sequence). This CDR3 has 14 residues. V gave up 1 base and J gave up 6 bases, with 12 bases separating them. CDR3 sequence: CASSIVGRAHGYTF. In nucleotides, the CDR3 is TGTGCCAGTAGTATAGTCGGCAGGGCCCATGGCTACACCTTC.

CDR3 DNA: TGCGCCAGCAGCCCGACTTCCCAAGAGACCCAGTACTTC. As protein: CASSPTSQETQYF. The rearrangement joins TRBV4-3 to TRBJ2-5, with no clear D. CDR3 length: 13 amino acids. The V gene's germline CDR1 is LGHNA and CDR2 YSLEER. Trimming shortened V by 4 bases and J by 1 base, and 7 bases separated the two germline ends.

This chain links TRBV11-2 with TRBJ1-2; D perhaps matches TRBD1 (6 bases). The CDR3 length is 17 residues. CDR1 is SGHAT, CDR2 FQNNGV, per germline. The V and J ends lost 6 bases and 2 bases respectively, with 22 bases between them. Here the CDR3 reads CASRHNRARLENYGYTF. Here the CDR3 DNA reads TGTGCCAGCAGACATAACAGGGCGAGGCTAGAAAACTATGGCTACACCTTC.

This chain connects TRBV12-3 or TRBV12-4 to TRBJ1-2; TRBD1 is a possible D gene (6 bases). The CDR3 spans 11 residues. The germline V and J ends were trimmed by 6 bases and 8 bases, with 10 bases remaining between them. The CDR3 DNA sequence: TGTGCCAGCAGCCAGGGGTGGGGCTACACCTTC. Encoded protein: CASSQGWGYTF.

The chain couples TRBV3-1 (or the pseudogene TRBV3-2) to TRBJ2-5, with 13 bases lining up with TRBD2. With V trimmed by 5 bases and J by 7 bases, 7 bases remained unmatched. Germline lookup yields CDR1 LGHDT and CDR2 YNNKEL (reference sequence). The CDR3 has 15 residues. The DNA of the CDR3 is TGTGCCAGCAGCGACGTTAGACTAGCGGGGGGGACCCAGTACTTC. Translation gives CASSDVRLAGGTQYF.

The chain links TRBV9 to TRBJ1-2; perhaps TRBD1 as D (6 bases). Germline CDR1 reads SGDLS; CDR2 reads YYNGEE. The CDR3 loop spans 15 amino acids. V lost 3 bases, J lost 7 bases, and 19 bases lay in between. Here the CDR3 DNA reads TGTGCCAGCAGCGATAGACAGGCATTCGTGTCTGGCTACACCTTC. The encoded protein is CASSDRQAFVSGYTF.

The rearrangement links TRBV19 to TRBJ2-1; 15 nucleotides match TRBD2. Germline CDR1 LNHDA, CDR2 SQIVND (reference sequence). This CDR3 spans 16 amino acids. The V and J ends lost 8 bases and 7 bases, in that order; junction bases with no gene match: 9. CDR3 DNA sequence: TGTGCCAGTTCCGGACTAGCGGGGGGGCTAAGGAATGAGCAGTTCTTC. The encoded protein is CASSGLAGGLRNEQFF.

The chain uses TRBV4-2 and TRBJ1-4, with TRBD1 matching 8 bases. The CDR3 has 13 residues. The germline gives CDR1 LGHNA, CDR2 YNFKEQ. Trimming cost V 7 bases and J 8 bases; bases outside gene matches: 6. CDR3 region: CASTGQGGEKLFF. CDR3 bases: TGTGCCAGCACTGGACAGGGTGGAGAAAAACTGTTTTTT.

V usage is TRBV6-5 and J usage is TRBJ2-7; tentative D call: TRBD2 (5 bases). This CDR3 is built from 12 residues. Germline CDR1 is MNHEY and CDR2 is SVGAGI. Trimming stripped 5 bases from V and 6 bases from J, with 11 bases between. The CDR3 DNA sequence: TGTGCCAGCAGTACTAGAGTAGGCGAGCAGTACGTC. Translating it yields CASSTRVGEQYV.

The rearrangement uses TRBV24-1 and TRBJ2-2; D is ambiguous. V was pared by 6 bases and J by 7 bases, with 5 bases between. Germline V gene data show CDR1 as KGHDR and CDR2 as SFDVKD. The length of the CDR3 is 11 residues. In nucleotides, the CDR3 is TGTGCCACCAGTCGTTTCGGGGAGCTGTTTTTT. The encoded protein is CATSRFGELFF.

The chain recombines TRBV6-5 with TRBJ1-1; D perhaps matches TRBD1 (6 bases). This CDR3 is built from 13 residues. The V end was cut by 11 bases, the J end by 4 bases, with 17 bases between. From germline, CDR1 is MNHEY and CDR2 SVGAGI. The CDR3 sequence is CASWGGAPTEAFF. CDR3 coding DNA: TGTGCCTCTTGGGGGGGGGCGCCCACTGAAGCTTTCTTT.

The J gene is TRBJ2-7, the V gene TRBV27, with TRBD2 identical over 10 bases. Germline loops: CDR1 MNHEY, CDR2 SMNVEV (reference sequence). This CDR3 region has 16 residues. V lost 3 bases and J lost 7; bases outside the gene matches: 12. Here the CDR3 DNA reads TGTGCCAGCAGTTTCTCTCTAGCGGGGGCCCTCGGAGAGCAGTACTTC. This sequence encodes CASSFSLAGALGEQYF.

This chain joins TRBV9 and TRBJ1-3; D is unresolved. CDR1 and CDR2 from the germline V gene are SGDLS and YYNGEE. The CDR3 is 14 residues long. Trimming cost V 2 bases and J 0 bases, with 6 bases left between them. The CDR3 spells CASSVRSSGNTIYF. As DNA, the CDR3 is TGTGCCAGCAGCGTTAGGAGCTCTGGAAACACCATATATTTT.

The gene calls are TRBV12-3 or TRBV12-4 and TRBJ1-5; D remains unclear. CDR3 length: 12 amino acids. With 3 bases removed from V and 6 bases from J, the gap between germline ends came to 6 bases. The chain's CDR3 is CASSFRGQPQHF. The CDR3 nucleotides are TGTGCCAGCAGTTTTCGGGGTCAGCCCCAGCATTTT.

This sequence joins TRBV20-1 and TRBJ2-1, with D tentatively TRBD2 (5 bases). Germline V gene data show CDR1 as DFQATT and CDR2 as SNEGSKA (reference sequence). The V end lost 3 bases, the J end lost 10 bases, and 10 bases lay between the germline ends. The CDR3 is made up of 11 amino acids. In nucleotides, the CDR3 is TGCAGTGCTAGGGTTCGGGGAGAGCAGTTCTTC. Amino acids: CSARVRGEQFF.

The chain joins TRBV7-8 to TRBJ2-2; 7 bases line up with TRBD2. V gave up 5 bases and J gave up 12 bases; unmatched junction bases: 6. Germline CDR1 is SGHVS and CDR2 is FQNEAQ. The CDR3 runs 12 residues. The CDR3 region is CASSLSGRKLFF. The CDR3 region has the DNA TGTGCCAGCAGCCTCTCCGGGAGGAAGCTGTTTTTT.

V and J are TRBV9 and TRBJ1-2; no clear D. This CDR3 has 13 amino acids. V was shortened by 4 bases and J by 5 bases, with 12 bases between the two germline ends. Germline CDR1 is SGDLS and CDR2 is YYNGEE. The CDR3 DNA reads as TGTGCCAGCAGCACTTCACCCCGATATGGCTACACCTTC. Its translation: CASSTSPRYGYTF. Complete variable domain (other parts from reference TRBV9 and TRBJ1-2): DSGVTQTPKHLITATGQRVTLRCSPRSGDLSVYWYQQSLDQGLQFLIQYYNGEERAKGNILERFSAQQFPDLHSELNLSSLELGDSALYFCASSTSPRYGYTFGSGTRLTVV.

The CDR3 protein is CASSFGQYNQPQHF. The DNA for the CDR3 is TGTGCCAGTAGTTTCGGACAGTACAATCAGCCCCAGCATTTT. The rearrangement joins TRBV19 to TRBJ1-5; tentatively, D is TRBD1 (6 bases). In germline, CDR1 is LNHDA, CDR2 SQIVND (reference sequence). This CDR3 comprises 14 residues. V was shortened by 5 bases and J by 3 bases, with 11 bases between the two germline ends.

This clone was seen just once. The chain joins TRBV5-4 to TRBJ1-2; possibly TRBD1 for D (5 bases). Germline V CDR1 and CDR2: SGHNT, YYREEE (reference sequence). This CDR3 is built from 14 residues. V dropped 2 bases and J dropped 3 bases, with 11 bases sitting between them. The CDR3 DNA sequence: TGTGCCAGCAGCTTCTGGGGGAGGGACTATGGCTACACCTTC. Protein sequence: CASSFWGRDYGYTF. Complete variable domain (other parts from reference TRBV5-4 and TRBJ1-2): ETGVTQSPTHLIKTRGQQVTLRCSSQSGHNTVSWYQQALGQGPQFIFQYYREEENGRGNFPPRFSGLQFPNYSSELNVNALELDDSALYLCASSFWGRDYGYTFGSGTRLTVV.

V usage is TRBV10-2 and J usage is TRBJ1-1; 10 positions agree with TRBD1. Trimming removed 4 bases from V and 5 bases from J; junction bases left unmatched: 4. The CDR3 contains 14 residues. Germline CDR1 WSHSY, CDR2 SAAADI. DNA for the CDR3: TGCGCCAGCAGTGTCGGACAGGGGGGGACTGAAGCTTTCTTT. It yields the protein CASSVGQGGTEAFF.

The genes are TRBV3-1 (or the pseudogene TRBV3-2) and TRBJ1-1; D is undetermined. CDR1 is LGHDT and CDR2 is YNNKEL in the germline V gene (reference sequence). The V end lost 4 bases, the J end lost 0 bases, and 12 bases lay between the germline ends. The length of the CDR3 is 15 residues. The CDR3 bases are TGTGCCAGCAGCCCGAGCGGTCATATGAACACTGAAGCTTTCTTT. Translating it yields CASSPSGHMNTEAFF.

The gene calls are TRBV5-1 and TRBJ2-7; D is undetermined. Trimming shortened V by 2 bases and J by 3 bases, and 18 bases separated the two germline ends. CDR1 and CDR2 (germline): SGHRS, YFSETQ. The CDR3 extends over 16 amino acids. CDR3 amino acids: CASSFDTPTVDYEQYF. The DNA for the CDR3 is TGCGCCAGCAGCTTCGACACCCCGACGGTTGACTACGAGCAGTACTTC.

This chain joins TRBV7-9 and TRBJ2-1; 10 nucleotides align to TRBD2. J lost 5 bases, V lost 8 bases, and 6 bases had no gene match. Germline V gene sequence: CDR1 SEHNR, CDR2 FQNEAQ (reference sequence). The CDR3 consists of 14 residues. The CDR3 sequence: CASCTSGGDNEQFF. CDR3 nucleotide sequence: TGTGCCAGCTGCACGAGCGGGGGGGACAATGAGCAGTTCTTC.

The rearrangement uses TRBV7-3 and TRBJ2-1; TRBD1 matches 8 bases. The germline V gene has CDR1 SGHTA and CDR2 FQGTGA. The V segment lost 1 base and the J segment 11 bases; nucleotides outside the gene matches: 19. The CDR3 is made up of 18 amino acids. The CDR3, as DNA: TGTGCCAGCAGCTTAAATCAAGAGGGCAGGGGGCAATCCGGAAAGCAGTTCTTC. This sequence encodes CASSLNQEGRGQSGKQFF.

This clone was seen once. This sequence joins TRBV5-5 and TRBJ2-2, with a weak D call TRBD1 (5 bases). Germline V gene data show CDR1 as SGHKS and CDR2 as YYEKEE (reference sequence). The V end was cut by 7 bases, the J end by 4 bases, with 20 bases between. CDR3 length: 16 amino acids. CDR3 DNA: TGTGCCAGCTCACCAGGGCCCTTATCCCCCACCGGGGAGCTGTTTTTT. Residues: CASSPGPLSPTGELFF.

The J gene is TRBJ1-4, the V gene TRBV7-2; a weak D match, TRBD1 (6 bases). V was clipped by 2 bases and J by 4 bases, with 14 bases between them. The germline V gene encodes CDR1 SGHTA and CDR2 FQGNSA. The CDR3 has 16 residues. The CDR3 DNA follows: TGTGCCAGCAGCTTAAAGGGGGTTGGGTTTAATGAAAAACTGTTTTTT. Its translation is CASSLKGVGFNEKLFF.

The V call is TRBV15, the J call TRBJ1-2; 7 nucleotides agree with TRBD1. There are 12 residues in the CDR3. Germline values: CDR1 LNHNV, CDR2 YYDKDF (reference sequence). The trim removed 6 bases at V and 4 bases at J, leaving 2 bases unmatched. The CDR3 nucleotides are TGTGCCACCAGGGACAGGAGCTATGGCTACACCTTC. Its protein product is CATRDRSYGYTF. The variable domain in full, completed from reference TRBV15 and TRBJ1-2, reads DAMVIQNPRYQVTQFGKPVTLSCSQTLNHNVMYWYQQKSSQAPKLLFHYYDKDFNNEADTPDNFQSRRPNTSFCFLDIRSPGLGDTAMYLCATRDRSYGYTFGSGTRLTVV.

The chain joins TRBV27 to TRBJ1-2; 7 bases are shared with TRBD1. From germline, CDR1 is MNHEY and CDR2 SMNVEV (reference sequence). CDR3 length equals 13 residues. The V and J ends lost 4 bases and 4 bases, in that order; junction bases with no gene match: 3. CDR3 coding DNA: TGTGCCAGCAGTTACAGGGGCATCTATGGCTACACCTTC. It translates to CASSYRGIYGYTF.

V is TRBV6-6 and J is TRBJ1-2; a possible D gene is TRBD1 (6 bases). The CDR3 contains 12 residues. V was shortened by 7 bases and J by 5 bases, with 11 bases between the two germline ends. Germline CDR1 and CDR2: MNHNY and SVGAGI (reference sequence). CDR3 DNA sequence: TGTGCCAGCACCAGACAGGCATATGGCTACACCTTC. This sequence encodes CASTRQAYGYTF.